This T cell receptor (beta chain) appears in the sequencing data of a study of blood T cell repertoires in COVID-19. Study context: The analysed material was cDNA or gDNA that came from T cells, B-cell-depleted T cells, or PBMCs.

V was pared by 0 bases and J by 4 bases, with 2 bases of the junction left unmatched. Per the germline V gene, CDR1 is LNHNV and CDR2 is YYDKDF (reference sequence). The length of the CDR3 is 15 residues. Source study methods: It was from reference gene primer amplification that nucleated cell counts were estimated. Some clones are missing from TCRdb's copy, which holds only in-frame ones; the method was immunoSEQ multiplex PCR. V and J calls plus clone size are reproduced from that table; the DNA served to infer D and trimming. The table includes some 50,000 clones, 84% detected once. The chain links TRBV15 to TRBJ1-3; 8 bases agree with TRBD1. The specimen was peripheral blood. This sequence was found in a human donor in a cohort sampled during active COVID-19. The CDR3, as DNA: TGTGCCACCAGCAGAGATCAGGGGGCAGGAAACACCATATATTTT. It is translated as CATSRDQGAGNTIYF.